Below, one T cell receptor (beta chain) is given with its context. Its antigen is unidentified. This sample is drawn from a study of human T cells and chemical hapten exposure. The time point was: pre-sensitization, week 0. The treatment is: therapeutic diphenylcyclopropenone sensitization with weekly scalp DPC. Suited to DPC and affected by alopecia, the donors ranged from 18 to 70 years old. Germline CDR1 reads SGDLS; CDR2 reads YYNGEE. The CDR3 length is 14 residues. V lost 1 base and J lost 4, with 10 bases in between. Findings and limits, study-wide: The formation of large CDR3 similarity clusters by expanded TCRs significantly exceeded that of controls.

TCRdb re-called the RACE reads through MiXCR, storing one row per CDR3 protein. The table shows tens of thousands of distinct CDR3 sequences, with roughly 8.8% occurring only once. The chain recombines TRBV9 with TRBJ2-3; D might be TRBD1 or TRBD2, each matching 5 bases. The clonotype comes from a woman aged 40 to 50 with alopecia areata. Some clones in this sample may be carry-over from other donors' samples. The sequencing used whole blood, collected in connection with sensitization to the hapten diphenylcyclopropenone (DPC). The CDR3 loop reads CASSVSGAADTQYF. Written as DNA, the CDR3 is TGTGCCAGCAGCGTATCCGGGGCCGCAGATACGCAGTATTTT.